This T cell receptor (beta chain) was captured by sequencing in a study of T cell repertoires in MIS-A myocarditis. Germline loops: CDR1 SSHAT, CDR2 FNYEAQ (reference sequence). This CDR3 contains 14 residues. Here immunoSEQ multiplex PCR was the method, and the copy in TCRdb shows in-frame clones only, minus some. The sample carries 11,000 or so clones, roughly four fifths recorded once. Concerning this clone itself: At one boundary the junction diverges from the germline segment, which might be a read error.

Sequenced input: right ventricle heart tissue obtained at autopsy. The chain combines TRBV7-7 with TRBJ2-3; maybe TRBD2 (6 bases). This clonotype originated in a man between 18 and 29 years old with fulminant myocarditis from multisystem inflammatory syndrome in adults (MIS-A) after COVID-19. CDR3 DNA: TGTGCTAGCAGCTTATTAGGCGGGGAGGATACGCAGTATTTT. It yields the protein CASSLLGGEDTQYF.